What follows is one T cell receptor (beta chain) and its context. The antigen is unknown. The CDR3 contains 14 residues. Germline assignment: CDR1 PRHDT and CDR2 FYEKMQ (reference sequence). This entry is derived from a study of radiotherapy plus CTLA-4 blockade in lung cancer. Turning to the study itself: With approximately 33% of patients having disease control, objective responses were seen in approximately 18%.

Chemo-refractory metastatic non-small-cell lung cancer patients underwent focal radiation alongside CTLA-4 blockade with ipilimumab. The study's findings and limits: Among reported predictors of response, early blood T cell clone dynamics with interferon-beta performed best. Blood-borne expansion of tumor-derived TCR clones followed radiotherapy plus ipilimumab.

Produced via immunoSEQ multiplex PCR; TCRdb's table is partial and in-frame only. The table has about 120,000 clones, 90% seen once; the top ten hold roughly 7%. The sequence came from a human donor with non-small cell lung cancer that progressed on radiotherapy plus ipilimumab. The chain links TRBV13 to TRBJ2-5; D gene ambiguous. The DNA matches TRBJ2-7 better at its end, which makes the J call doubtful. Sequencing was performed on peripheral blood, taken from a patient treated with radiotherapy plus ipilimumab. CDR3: CASSLSSRLNEQYF. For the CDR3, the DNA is TGTGCCAGCAGCTTAAGTTCGAGGCTTAACGAGCAGTACTTC.